This T cell receptor beta chain was retrieved from a study of shared clonotypes between healthy human individuals. Study findings and constraints: In contrast to clonotypes shared by all four donors, non-shared clonotypes had lower generation probabilities. Generally, naive subsets (rather than memory subsets) showed larger estimated richness.

TCRdb keeps only in-frame clones here, not all; method: immunoSEQ multiplex PCR. The data contain 2.5 million or so clones, approximately 94% of them singletons. This CDR3 spans 16 amino acids. Trimming left V 3 bases short and J 0 bases short, with 11 bases between. From germline, CDR1 is SEHNR and CDR2 FQNEAQ (reference sequence). All participating donors were Caucasian adults from Nashville, Tennessee. With respect to this clone: Antigen: not known.

The chain combines TRBV7-9 with TRBJ2-2, with D possibly being TRBD2 (5 bases). The sequenced sample consisted of naive CD4+ T cells sorted from blood. The subset denotes: CD45RA+ positively selected. The source of this sequence is a man aged 18 to 30 in good health. The CDR3 loop reads CASSLNSGTNTGELFF. The CDR3 DNA follows: TGTGCCAGCAGCTTGAATTCGGGGACGAACACCGGGGAGCTGTTTTTT.